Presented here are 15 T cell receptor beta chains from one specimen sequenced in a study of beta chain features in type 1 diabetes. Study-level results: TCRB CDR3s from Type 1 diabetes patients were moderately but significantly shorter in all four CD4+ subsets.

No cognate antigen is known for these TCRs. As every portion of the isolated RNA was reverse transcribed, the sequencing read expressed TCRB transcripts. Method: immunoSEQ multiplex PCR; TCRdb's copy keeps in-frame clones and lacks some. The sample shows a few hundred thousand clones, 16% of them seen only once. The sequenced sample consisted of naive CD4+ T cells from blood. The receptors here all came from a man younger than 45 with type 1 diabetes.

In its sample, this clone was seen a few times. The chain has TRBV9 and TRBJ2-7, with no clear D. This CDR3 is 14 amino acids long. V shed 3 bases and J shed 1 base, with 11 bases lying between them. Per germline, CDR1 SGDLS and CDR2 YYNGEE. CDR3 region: CASSESQDSYEQYF. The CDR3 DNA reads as TGTGCCAGCAGCGAATCTCAGGATTCCTACGAGCAGTACTTC.

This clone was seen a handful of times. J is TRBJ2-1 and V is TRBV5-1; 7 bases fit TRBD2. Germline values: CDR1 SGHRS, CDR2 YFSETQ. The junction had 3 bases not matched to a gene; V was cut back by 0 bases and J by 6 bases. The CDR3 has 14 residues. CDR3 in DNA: TGCGCCAGCAGCTTGGGGCTAGCGGCCAATGAGCAGTTCTTC. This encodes CASSLGLAANEQFF.

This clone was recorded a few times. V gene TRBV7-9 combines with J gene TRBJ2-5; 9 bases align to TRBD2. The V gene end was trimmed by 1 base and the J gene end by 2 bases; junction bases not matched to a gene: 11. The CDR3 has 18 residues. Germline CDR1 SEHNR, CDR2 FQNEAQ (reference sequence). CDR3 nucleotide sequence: TGTGCCAGCAGCTTAGTCCCGGGCCCGACTAGCGGACAAGAGACCCAGTACTTC. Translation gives CASSLVPGPTSGQETQYF.

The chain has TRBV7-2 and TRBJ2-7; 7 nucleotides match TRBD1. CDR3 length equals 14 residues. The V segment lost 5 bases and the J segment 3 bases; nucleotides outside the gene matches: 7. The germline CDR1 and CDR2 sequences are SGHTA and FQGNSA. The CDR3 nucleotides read TGTGCCAGCAGCCGCGGACAGGCCCACTACGAGCAGTACTTC. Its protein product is CASSRGQAHYEQYF.

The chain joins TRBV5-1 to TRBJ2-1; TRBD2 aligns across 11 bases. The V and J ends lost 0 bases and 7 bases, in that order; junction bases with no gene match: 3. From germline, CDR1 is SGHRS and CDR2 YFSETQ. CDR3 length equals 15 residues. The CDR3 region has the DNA TGCGCCAGCAGCTTGGTTACTAGCGGGAGTAATGAGCAGTTCTTC. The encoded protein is CASSLVTSGSNEQFF.

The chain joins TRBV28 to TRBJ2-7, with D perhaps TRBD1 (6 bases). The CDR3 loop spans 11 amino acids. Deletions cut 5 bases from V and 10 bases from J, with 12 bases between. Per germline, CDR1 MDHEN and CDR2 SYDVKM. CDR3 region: CASSQYRVQYF. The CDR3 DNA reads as TGTGCCAGCAGTCAATACAGGGTACAGTACTTC.

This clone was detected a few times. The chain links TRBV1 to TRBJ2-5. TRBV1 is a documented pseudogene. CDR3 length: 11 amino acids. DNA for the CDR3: TGCACCAGCAGCCGTCAAGAGACCCAGTACTTC. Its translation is CTSSRQETQYF.

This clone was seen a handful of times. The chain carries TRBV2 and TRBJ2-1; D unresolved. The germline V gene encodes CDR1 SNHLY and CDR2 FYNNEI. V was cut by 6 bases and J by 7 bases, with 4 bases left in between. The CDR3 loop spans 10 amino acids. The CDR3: CASRQNEQFF. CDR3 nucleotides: TGTGCCAGCAGACAAAATGAGCAGTTCTTC.

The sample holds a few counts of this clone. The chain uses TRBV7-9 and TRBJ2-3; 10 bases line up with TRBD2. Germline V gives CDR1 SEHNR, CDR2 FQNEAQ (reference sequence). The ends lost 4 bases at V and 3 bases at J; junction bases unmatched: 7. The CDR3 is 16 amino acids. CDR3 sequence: CASSWLAGVQTDTQYF. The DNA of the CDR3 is TGTGCCAGCAGCTGGCTAGCGGGAGTTCAGACAGATACGCAGTATTTT.

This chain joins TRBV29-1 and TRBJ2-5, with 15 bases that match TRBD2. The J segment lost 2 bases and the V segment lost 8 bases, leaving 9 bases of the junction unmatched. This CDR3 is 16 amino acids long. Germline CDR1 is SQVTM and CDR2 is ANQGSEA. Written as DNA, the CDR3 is TGCAGCTGCTGGACTAGCGGGAGGGCTAGACAAGAGACCCAGTACTTC. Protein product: CSCWTSGRARQETQYF.

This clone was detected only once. The CDR3 nucleotides read TGTGCCAGCACCGACGGGACTAGCGGGAGTGATACGCAGTATTTT. Its translation: CASTDGTSGSDTQYF. The chain employs TRBV25-1 and TRBJ2-3, with 14 positions matching TRBD2. CDR3 size: 15 residues. The J segment lost 6 bases and the V segment lost 7 bases, leaving 6 bases of the junction unmatched. Germline V gene data show CDR1 as MGHDK and CDR2 as SYGVNS.

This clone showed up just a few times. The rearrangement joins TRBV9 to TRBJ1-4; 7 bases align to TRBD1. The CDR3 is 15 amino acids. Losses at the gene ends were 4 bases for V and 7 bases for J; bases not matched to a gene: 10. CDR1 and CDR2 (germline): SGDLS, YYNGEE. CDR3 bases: TGTGCCAGCAGCCCCAGGGGGGCGCAGATTGAAAAACTGTTTTTT. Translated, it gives CASSPRGAQIEKLFF.

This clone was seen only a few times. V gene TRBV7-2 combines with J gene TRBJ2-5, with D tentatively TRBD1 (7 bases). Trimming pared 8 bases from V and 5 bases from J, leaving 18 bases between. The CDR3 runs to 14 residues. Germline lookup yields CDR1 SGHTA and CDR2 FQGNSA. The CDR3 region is CASLRQGGQETQYF. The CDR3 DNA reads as TGTGCCAGCCTAAGACAGGGAGGACAGGAGACCCAGTACTTC.

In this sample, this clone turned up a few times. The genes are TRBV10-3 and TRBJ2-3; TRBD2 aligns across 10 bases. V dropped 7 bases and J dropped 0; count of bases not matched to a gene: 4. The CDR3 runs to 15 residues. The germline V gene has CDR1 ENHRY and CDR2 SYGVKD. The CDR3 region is CAIKSTSGSTDTQYF. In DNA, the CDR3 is TGTGCCATCAAATCGACTAGCGGGAGCACAGATACGCAGTATTTT.

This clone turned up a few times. The CDR3 here is CRTGGPIYEQYF. CDR3 bases: TGCCGCACGGGAGGGCCCATTTACGAGCAGTACTTC. This chain links TRBV29-1 with TRBJ2-7; 8 positions match TRBD2. CDR1 and CDR2 (germline): SQVTM, ANQGSEA. This CDR3 contains 12 residues.